These T cell receptor beta chains were read from a single sample in a study of T cells in Graves' hyperthyroidism and ophthalmopathy. TCRdb ran MiXCR on the multiplex PCR reads and lists one entry per CDR3 protein. The table shows about 840,000 distinct CDR3 sequences, with around 39% occurring only once. Material for sequencing was blood. Every receptor here comes from a man aged 18 to 29 with Graves' hyperthyroidism. Each CDR3 is given with its conserved first and last residue. The order of the fields is clone size, J gene, D gene, V gene, CDR3 DNA, CDR3 protein. The D gene is left open where the match is weak. Clone size, where shown, is once, few, many, or a class for clones that have expanded.

clone size: few; J gene: TRBJ1-2; D gene: TRBD1; V gene: TRBV6-5; CDR3 DNA: TGTGCCAGCAGATCCGAGGACAGGGTCTATGGCTACACCTTC; CDR3 protein: CASRSEDRVYGYTF
clone size: few; J gene: TRBJ1-5; D gene: -; V gene: TRBV12-3/TRBV12-4; CDR3 DNA: TGTGCCAGCGCGCTAAGCCCTAGCAATCAGCCCCAGCATTTT; CDR3 protein: CASALSPSNQPQHF
clone size: -; J gene: TRBJ2-2; D gene: -; V gene: TRBV9; CDR3 DNA: TGTGCCAGCAGCGGGGGGACACCCTTCGCCGGGGAGCTGTTTTTT; CDR3 protein: CASSGGTPFAGELFF
clone size: few; J gene: TRBJ2-2; D gene: TRBD2; V gene: TRBV24-1; CDR3 DNA: TGTGCCACCAGTGATTCTCAGCGGGGGGCATCCGGGGAGCTGTTTTTT; CDR3 protein: CATSDSQRGASGELFF
clone size: few; J gene: TRBJ2-2; D gene: TRBD2; V gene: TRBV10-2; CDR3 DNA: TGCGCCAGCAGTGAGCCCGGACTAGCGGGAGGGATCGAAAACACCGAGGAGCTGTTTTTT; CDR3 protein: CASSEPGLAGGIENTEELFF
clone size: -; J gene: TRBJ1-1; D gene: -; V gene: TRBV7-9; CDR3 DNA: TGTGCCAGCAGCTCCGAAACATTGACGGGGAACACTGAAGCTTTCTTT; CDR3 protein: CASSSETLTGNTEAFF
clone size: few; J gene: TRBJ1-2; D gene: -; V gene: TRBV6-1; CDR3 DNA: TGTGCCAGCAGCTTCTATGGCTACACCTTC; CDR3 protein: CASSFYGYTF
clone size: many; J gene: TRBJ2-7; D gene: TRBD1; V gene: TRBV10-3; CDR3 DNA: TGTGCCATCAGTGAGTTTGATGGACAGGTTAGCTCCTACGAGCAGTACTTC; CDR3 protein: CAISEFDGQVSSYEQYF
clone size: many; J gene: TRBJ2-5; D gene: TRBD1; V gene: TRBV7-2; CDR3 DNA: TGTGCCAGCAGAAGAGGACAGGGGGCAGGGGAGACCCAGTACTTC; CDR3 protein: CASRRGQGAGETQYF
clone size: few; J gene: TRBJ2-2; D gene: -; V gene: TRBV3-1; CDR3 DNA: TGTGCCAGCAGGCAGCGACCCGGGGAGCTGTTTTTT; CDR3 protein: CASRQRPGELFF
clone size: many; J gene: TRBJ2-7; D gene: TRBD1; V gene: TRBV29-1; CDR3 DNA: TGCAGCGCCACCGAACAGGGGTACGAGCAGTACTTC; CDR3 protein: CSATEQGYEQYF
clone size: many; J gene: TRBJ2-7; D gene: -; V gene: TRBV7-6; CDR3 DNA: TGTGCCAGCAGCGTGACGTCCGGGACCCACTACGAGCAGTACTTC; CDR3 protein: CASSVTSGTHYEQYF
clone size: many; J gene: TRBJ2-6; D gene: -; V gene: TRBV9; CDR3 DNA: TGTGCCAGCAGCGGCCAACCCCCTGGGGCCAACGTCCTGACTTTC; CDR3 protein: CASSGQPPGANVLTF
clone size: -; J gene: TRBJ1-2; D gene: TRBD1; V gene: TRBV19; CDR3 DNA: TGTGCCAGCAGTTACTCCCACGGACAGGGGGCCCCATATGGCTACACCTTC; CDR3 protein: CASSYSHGQGAPYGYTF
clone size: many; J gene: TRBJ1-6; D gene: -; V gene: TRBV10-2; CDR3 DNA: TGCGCCGCACGCGGATGGGAGAATTCACCCCTCCACTTT; CDR3 protein: CAARGWENSPLHF
clone size: many; J gene: TRBJ2-2; D gene: -; V gene: TRBV14; CDR3 DNA: TGTGCCAGCAGCCAAGATTACACCGGGGAGCTGTTTTTT; CDR3 protein: CASSQDYTGELFF
clone size: -; J gene: TRBJ2-7; D gene: TRBD2; V gene: TRBV7-2; CDR3 DNA: TGTGCCAGCAGCCCAGACTTCCGGGGGGGGGAGCAGTACTTC; CDR3 protein: CASSPDFRGGEQYF
clone size: many; J gene: TRBJ2-7; D gene: -; V gene: TRBV29-1; CDR3 DNA: TGCAGCGTTGGTCCAGGGGACTACGAGCAGTACTTC; CDR3 protein: CSVGPGDYEQYF
clone size: many; J gene: TRBJ1-1; D gene: -; V gene: TRBV7-8; CDR3 DNA: TGTGCCAGCAGCTCGCTCGGGCACACTGAAGCTTTCTTT; CDR3 protein: CASSSLGHTEAFF
clone size: many; J gene: TRBJ2-7; D gene: -; V gene: TRBV2; CDR3 DNA: TGTGCCAGCAGTGGCGACAGATCCTACTCCTACGAGCAGTACTTC; CDR3 protein: CASSGDRSYSYEQYF
clone size: -; J gene: TRBJ1-5; D gene: -; V gene: TRBV7-2; CDR3 DNA: TGTGCCAGCAGCTTAGGGGGTCAGGGACGGGGGCCCCAGCATTTT; CDR3 protein: CASSLGGQGRGPQHF
clone size: once; J gene: TRBJ2-2; D gene: -; V gene: TRBV15; CDR3 DNA: TGTGCCACCAGCAGCTTGGAGGGGGAGTTGAACACCGGGGAGCTGTTTTTT; CDR3 protein: CATSSLEGELNTGELFF
clone size: -; J gene: TRBJ1-3; D gene: -; V gene: TRBV7-2; CDR3 DNA: TGTGCCAGCAGCACCAGACTAGCGGGATATGGAAACACCATATATTTT; CDR3 protein: CASSTRLAGYGNTIYF
clone size: -; J gene: TRBJ1-1; D gene: TRBD1; V gene: TRBV5-1; CDR3 DNA: TGCGCCAGCAGCTTGATGACGGGACAGGGAACGGCAGCTGAAGCTTTCTTT; CDR3 protein: CASSLMTGQGTAAEAFF
clone size: few; J gene: TRBJ2-5; D gene: TRBD2; V gene: TRBV9; CDR3 DNA: TGTGCCAGCAGCCCAGGGACTAGATCCCACGAGACCCAGTACTTC; CDR3 protein: CASSPGTRSHETQYF
clone size: many; J gene: TRBJ1-5; D gene: TRBD1; V gene: TRBV19; CDR3 DNA: TGTGCCACCTCAGGACAGGGAGGCTTTGGTAGTCAGCCCCAGCATTTT; CDR3 protein: CATSGQGGFGSQPQHF
clone size: -; J gene: TRBJ2-2; D gene: -; V gene: TRBV7-9; CDR3 DNA: TGTGCCAGCAGCCAAGATCTGGCCTCCACCCCAGACCCCGGGGAGCTGTTTTTT; CDR3 protein: CASSQDLASTPDPGELFF